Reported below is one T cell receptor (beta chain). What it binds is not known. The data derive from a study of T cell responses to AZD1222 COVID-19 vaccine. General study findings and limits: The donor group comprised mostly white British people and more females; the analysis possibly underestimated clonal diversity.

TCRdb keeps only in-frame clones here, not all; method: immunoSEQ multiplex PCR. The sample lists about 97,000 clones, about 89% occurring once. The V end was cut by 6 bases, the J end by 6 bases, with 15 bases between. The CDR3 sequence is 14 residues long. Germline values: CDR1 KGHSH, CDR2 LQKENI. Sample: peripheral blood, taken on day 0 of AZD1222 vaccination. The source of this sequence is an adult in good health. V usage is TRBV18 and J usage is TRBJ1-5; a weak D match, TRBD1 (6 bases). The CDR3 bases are TGTGCCAGCTCCCCTAGACAGGCGAGTCAGCCCCAGCATTTT. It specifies CASSPRQASQPQHF.